What follows are 11 T cell receptor beta chains derived from one specimen sequenced in a study of blood T cells in healthy people across ages. A sample-barcoded 5' primer and a J-beta primer mix were used in a second PCR of about 7 to 12 cycles. TCRdb called the 5' RACE reads again in MiXCR, with one record for every CDR3 protein. This sample has fewer than 900,000 distinct CDR3 sequences; 30% to 45% occur once, and the top ten carry about an eighth. The sequenced sample consisted of blood. Every receptor here comes from a man aged 18 to 35 in good health.

V usage is TRBV7-9 and J usage is TRBJ2-1; 9 bases are shared with TRBD1. The closer fit of TRBJ2-7 to the DNA end suggests the J call may be wrong. The CDR3 covers 15 residues. The germline CDR1 and CDR2 sequences are SEHNR and FQNEAQ (reference sequence). The CDR3 is CASSSGDREYNEQYF. DNA for the CDR3: TGTGCCAGCAGCTCCGGGGACAGGGAATACAATGAGCAGTACTTC.

As concerns this clonotype: A junction boundary mismatches the germline segment, possibly from a read error. The chain recombines TRBV7-9 with TRBJ1-1; D is unclear. CDR1 and CDR2 (germline): SEHNR, FQNEAQ (reference sequence). CDR3 size: 15 residues. The CDR3 DNA is TGTGCCGGCAGCGGCGAACAGATCTCGAACACTGAAGCTTTCTTT. Translating gives CAGSGEQISNTEAFF.

The V call is TRBV10-3, the J call TRBJ2-2; 7 positions match TRBD2. The V segment lost 3 bases and the J segment 5 bases; nucleotides outside the gene matches: 9. The germline CDR1 and CDR2 sequences are ENHRY and SYGVKD. The CDR3 is 16 residues long. CDR3 amino acids: CAISDKRGSTTGELFF. CDR3 in DNA: TGTGCCATCAGTGATAAGCGGGGCAGCACGACCGGGGAGCTGTTTTTT.

The chain recombines TRBV4-3 with TRBJ2-2; no clear D. Germline lookup yields CDR1 LGHNA and CDR2 YSLEER. The CDR3 has 16 residues. Trimming left V 0 bases short and J 5 bases short, with 13 bases between. CDR3 in DNA: TGCGCCAGCAGCCAAGAAGGGCTTAAGAGTACCGGGGAGCTGTTTTTT. Translated, it gives CASSQEGLKSTGELFF.

The V call is TRBV6-5, the J call TRBJ1-1; D gene unclear. The CDR3 totals 12 residues. The V end was cut by 6 bases, the J end by 7 bases, with 12 bases between. Germline V lookup: CDR1 MNHEY, CDR2 SVGAGI. In DNA form, the CDR3 reads TGTGCCAGCAGCAAACTCGACGGTGAAGCTTTCTTT. Its protein is CASSKLDGEAFF.

This chain joins TRBV7-9 and TRBJ1-1; 7 bases line up with TRBD1. The CDR3 consists of 14 residues. The V and J ends lost 5 bases and 4 bases, in that order; junction bases with no gene match: 7. The germline V gene encodes CDR1 SEHNR and CDR2 FQNEAQ (reference sequence). CDR3 protein: CASSRQQGSTEAFF. The CDR3, as DNA: TGTGCCAGCAGCCGACAACAGGGGAGCACTGAAGCTTTCTTT.

The rearrangement joins TRBV3-1 to TRBJ1-1; 8 bases agree with TRBD1. V lost 7 bases, J lost 8 bases, and 6 bases stayed unmatched. This CDR3 spans 12 amino acids. Germline CDR1 reads LGHDT; CDR2 reads YNNKEL (reference sequence). CDR3: CASTRDRKEAFF. The CDR3 bases are TGTGCCAGCACTCGGGACAGGAAGGAAGCTTTCTTT.

This chain joins TRBV7-9 and TRBJ1-2; tentatively, D is TRBD1 (5 bases). The length of the CDR3 is 14 residues. Germline V gene sequence: CDR1 SEHNR, CDR2 FQNEAQ (reference sequence). Trimming took 3 bases from V and 3 from J, leaving 11 bases between them. CDR3 sequence reads: CASSLTEDYYGYTF. The CDR3 DNA reads TGTGCCAGCAGCTTGACAGAAGACTACTATGGCTACACCTTC.

This clonotype was recorded a few times. The rearrangement uses TRBV6-2 or TRBV6-3 and TRBJ1-1, with a weak D call TRBD1 (6 bases). Trimming removed 0 bases from V and 4 bases from J, with 15 bases in between. From germline, CDR1 is MNHEY and CDR2 SVGEGT. The CDR3 extends over 16 amino acids. CDR3 in amino acids: CASSYSGGGGSTEAFF. CDR3 nucleotide sequence: TGTGCCAGCAGTTACTCGGGGGGGGGCGGCAGCACTGAAGCTTTCTTT.

The chain couples TRBV28 to TRBJ2-7, with a weak D call TRBD2 (6 bases). CDR3 size: 16 residues. Deletions cut 5 bases from V and 4 bases from J, with 21 bases between. Germline values: CDR1 MDHEN, CDR2 SYDVKM. CDR3 residues: CASSPGGDWSPYEQYF. CDR3 sequence (DNA): TGTGCCAGCAGTCCCGGGGGAGACTGGAGCCCGTACGAGCAGTACTTC.

CDR3 protein: CASSEDRVRNSPLHF. CDR3 DNA: TGTGCCAGCAGCGAAGACAGGGTTCGTAATTCACCCCTCCACTTT. The chain uses TRBV7-2 and TRBJ1-6; 7 positions agree with TRBD1. Germline trimming cut 5 bases from V and 6 bases from J; bases unmatched to any gene: 7. This CDR3 has 15 residues. In germline, CDR1 is SGHTA, CDR2 FQGNSA.